This T cell receptor beta chain came from a study of blood T cell repertoires in COVID-19. On the study more broadly: PBMCs, B-cell-depleted T cells, or T cells provided the cDNA or gDNA that made up the material.

In assigning cohorts, the study relied on participant-reported clinical history. Only in-frame clones appear in the TCRdb table, and some are missing; sequencing was by immunoSEQ multiplex PCR. This table holds 250,000 or so clones, 70% to 90% found once. Germline V gene data show CDR1 as WNHNN and CDR2 as SYGVQD (reference sequence). The CDR3 loop spans 17 amino acids. The J segment lost 4 bases and the V segment lost 3 bases, leaving 11 bases of the junction unmatched. The clonotype comes from a woman in her thirties with acute COVID-19. The sequencing input was PBMCs or T cells enriched from blood (not recorded which). V and J are TRBV10-1 and TRBJ2-1; 8 positions agree with TRBD2. CDR3 sequence reads: CASSDHAGLAAYNEQFF. The CDR3, as DNA: TGCGCCAGCAGTGATCATGCCGGACTAGCAGCTTACAATGAGCAGTTCTTC.